Presented here are 12 T cell receptor beta chains from one specimen sequenced in a study of beta chain features in type 1 diabetes. Expressed TCRB transcripts were sequenced because the entire RNA isolate underwent reverse transcription. Libraries were prepared by immunoSEQ multiplex PCR; TCRdb keeps only in-frame clonotypes and omits some of them. The sample yields roughly 370,000 clones, around 14% seen once. The source material was naive CD4+ T cells from blood. Source of these receptors: a man aged 25 to 45 in good health.

There are a few counts of this clone. The chain recombines TRBV29-1 with TRBJ1-1, with D perhaps matching TRBD1 (5 bases). V was clipped by 4 bases and J by 6 bases, with 12 bases between them. Germline CDR1 SQVTM, CDR2 ANQGSEA. The CDR3 loop spans 12 amino acids. The CDR3 region is CSVGRARAEAFF. For the CDR3, the DNA is TGCAGCGTTGGAAGGGCCAGGGCTGAAGCTTTCTTT.

This chain joins TRBV9 and TRBJ1-1; unclear D gene. Between the trimmed V and J ends, which lost 6 bases and 3 bases, there was a span of 18 bases. The CDR3 sequence is 15 residues long. The V gene's germline CDR1 is SGDLS and CDR2 YYNGEE. CDR3 in DNA: TGTGCCAGCACCGCCGGTCTGATGCGAGACACTGAAGCTTTCTTT. Its translation: CASTAGLMRDTEAFF.

The chain joins TRBV7-9 to TRBJ2-7, with TRBD1 identical over 9 bases. Per germline, CDR1 SEHNR and CDR2 FQNEAQ (reference sequence). There are 15 residues in the CDR3. V trimming: 2 bases; J trimming: 2 bases; junction bases outside the gene matches: 4. CDR3 bases: TGTGCCAGCAGCTTACAGGGACAGGGCCCCTACGAGCAGTACTTC. The encoded protein is CASSLQGQGPYEQYF.

The genes are TRBV30 and TRBJ1-5, with TRBD1 identical over 7 bases. Germline assignment: CDR1 GTSNPN and CDR2 SVGIG (reference sequence). Losses at the gene ends were 1 base for V and 7 bases for J; bases not matched to a gene: 7. The CDR3 totals 14 residues. The CDR3 spells CAWSGGTVIQPQHF. The CDR3 region has the DNA TGTGCCTGGAGTGGTGGGACAGTTATCCAGCCCCAGCATTTT.

The chain couples TRBV7-2 to TRBJ2-1, with 8 bases aligning to TRBD2. The germline V gene encodes CDR1 SGHTA and CDR2 FQGNSA. After removal of 2 bases from V and 8 bases from J, the junction contained 5 bases not matched to a gene. The CDR3 loop spans 14 amino acids. CDR3 residues: CASSLLAGTDEQFF. For the CDR3, the DNA is TGTGCCAGCAGCTTATTAGCGGGAACGGATGAGCAGTTCTTC.

This clone was seen a few times. CDR3 residues: CASGLAISTDTQYF. The CDR3 DNA reads as TGTGCCAGCGGACTAGCTATTAGCACAGATACGCAGTATTTT. V and J are TRBV2 and TRBJ2-3, with TRBD2 matching over 8 bases. This CDR3 is 14 amino acids long. V gave up 8 bases and J gave up 0 bases; unmatched junction bases: 4. Germline CDR1 SNHLY, CDR2 FYNNEI.

This sequence joins TRBV4-3 and TRBJ1-5; TRBD1 matches at 12 bases. This CDR3 spans 20 amino acids. CDR1 and CDR2 from the germline V gene are LGHNA and YSLEER. V was clipped by 1 base and J by 7 bases; unmatched bases: 17. CDR3 residues: CASSQASSAHRDRGQQPQHF. In DNA, the CDR3 is TGCGCCAGCAGCCAAGCGTCGTCAGCCCACCGGGACAGGGGGCAACAGCCCCAGCATTTT.

This clone came up a few times. This chain links TRBV18 with TRBJ2-2, with unresolved D. The germline V gene encodes CDR1 KGHSH and CDR2 LQKENI. The CDR3 sequence is 13 residues long. V was cut by 5 bases and J by 1 base, with 5 bases left in between. This CDR3 reads CASSVRNTGELFF. For the CDR3, the DNA is TGTGCCAGCTCAGTCCGGAACACCGGGGAGCTGTTTTTT. Supplemented by reference TRBV18 and TRBJ2-2, the full variable domain reads NAGVMQNPRHLVRRRGQEARLRCSPMKGHSHVYWYRQLPEEGLKFMVYLQKENIIDESGMPKERFSAEFPKEGPSILRIQQVVRGDSAAYFCASSVRNTGELFFGEGSRLTVL.

This clone turned up a few times. The rearrangement joins TRBV7-2 to TRBJ2-1, with D unresolved. The length of the CDR3 is 14 residues. Per germline, CDR1 SGHTA and CDR2 FQGNSA. Trimming removed 5 bases from V and 6 bases from J, with 14 bases in between. CDR3 amino acids: CASSQDPIFNEQFF. In DNA form, the CDR3 reads TGTGCCAGCAGCCAAGATCCGATATTCAATGAGCAGTTCTTC.

The chain uses TRBV15 and TRBJ2-5; no reliable D call. Germline V gene data show CDR1 as LNHNV and CDR2 as YYDKDF (reference sequence). With 4 bases removed from V and 5 bases from J, the gap between germline ends came to 5 bases. There are 11 residues in the CDR3. The CDR3 nucleotides are TGTGCCACCAGCAAGAAGGAGACCCAGTACTTC. This gives the protein CATSKKETQYF.

This clone was found a few times. CDR3 amino acids: CASSVARSGNTIYF. The CDR3 nucleotides are TGTGCCAGCAGCGTAGCCAGGTCTGGAAACACCATATATTTT. The chain combines TRBV9 with TRBJ1-3; no reliable D call. The CDR3 is made up of 14 amino acids. CDR1 SGDLS and CDR2 YYNGEE come from the germline V gene. V shed 0 bases and J shed 1 base, with 5 bases lying between them. Full variable domain (missing parts from reference TRBV9 and TRBJ1-3): DSGVTQTPKHLITATGQRVTLRCSPRSGDLSVYWYQQSLDQGLQFLIQYYNGEERAKGNILERFSAQQFPDLHSELNLSSLELGDSALYFCASSVARSGNTIYFGEGSWLTVV.

The chain uses TRBV7-3 and TRBJ2-3, with 9 bases matching TRBD2. This CDR3 is 14 amino acids long. Germline loops: CDR1 SGHTA, CDR2 FQGTGA. Trimming cost V 5 bases and J 5 bases; bases outside gene matches: 5. The CDR3 loop reads CASSPGTSRDTQYF. The CDR3 nucleotides read TGTGCCAGCAGCCCGGGGACTAGCCGAGATACGCAGTATTTT.